The subject of this entry is one T cell receptor beta chain. What it binds is not known. This sample was taken from a study of CD8 T cells in ankylosing spondylitis. Study observations and caveats: Roughly 8 highly homologous variants formed a TCR beta motif that appeared characteristic of ankylosing spondylitis blood.

MiXCR, applied by TCRdb to the 5' RACE reads, yields one record per CDR3 protein. The table has 650,000 to 800,000 distinct CDR3 sequences, 19% seen once. Input material: blood, either unsorted or a sorted T cell fraction (not recorded which). This sequence originates from a male donor with ankylosing spondylitis.

The CDR3, as DNA: TGCGCCAGCGCCCCCGTCTACGACACTGAAGCTTTCTTT. This gives the protein CASAPVYDTEAFF. V and J are TRBV5-1 and TRBJ1-1; D is undetermined. The CDR3 is 13 residues long. The V end lost 7 bases, the J end lost 3 bases, and 13 bases lay between the germline ends. From germline, CDR1 is SGHRS and CDR2 YFSETQ. The entire variable domain, with the rest obtained from reference TRBV5-1 and TRBJ1-1, is as follows: KAGVTQTPRYLIKTRGQQVTLSCSPISGHRSVSWYQQTPGQGLQFLFEYFSETQRNKGNFPGRFSGRQFSNSRSEMNVSTLELGDSALYLCASAPVYDTEAFFGQGTRLTVV.